The 21 T cell receptor beta chains below all came from one sample that was sequenced in a study of blood T cells in healthy people across ages. PCR was performed a second time for roughly 6 to 12 cycles using a sample-barcoded 5' primer and a J-beta primer mix. TCRdb re-derived calls from the 5' RACE reads in MiXCR, one entry per CDR3 protein. The sample comprises hundreds of thousands of distinct CDR3 sequences, around 24% of which are singletons, and 3% rests with the top ten. These data were also reused for a study on T cells of mothers and their children.

The sample comprised blood. Source of these receptors: a boy younger than 18 in good health.

The chain is built from TRBV9 and TRBJ2-5; 8 bases match TRBD2. The junction had 6 bases not matched to a gene; V was cut back by 3 bases and J by 5 bases. There are 14 residues in the CDR3. Germline V gene data show CDR1 as SGDLS and CDR2 as YYNGEE. CDR3 DNA: TGTGCCAGCAGCGGCCGGGGGGGCGAGGAGACCCAGTACTTC. Translation: CASSGRGGEETQYF.

This clonotype was recorded a few times. The rearrangement links TRBV5-5 to TRBJ2-1, with 11 bases aligning to TRBD2. V lost 0 bases and J lost 0; bases outside the gene matches: 11. This CDR3 spans 20 amino acids. Germline V gives CDR1 SGHKS, CDR2 YYEKEE (reference sequence). DNA of the CDR3: TGTGCCAGCAGCTTGGGGCGTGGACTAGCGGGTGAACGCTCCTACAATGAGCAGTTCTTC. It is translated as CASSLGRGLAGERSYNEQFF.

The chain has TRBV20-1 and TRBJ1-2; the match to TRBD1 covers 9 bases. V lost 0 bases and J lost 7; bases outside the gene matches: 12. Germline CDR1 DFQATT, CDR2 SNEGSKA (reference sequence). The CDR3 covers 16 residues. CDR3 sequence reads: CSARDPPHRGLGGYTF. As DNA, the CDR3 is TGCAGTGCTAGAGATCCCCCCCACAGGGGGCTTGGTGGCTACACCTTC.

The rearrangement uses TRBV20-1 and TRBJ2-7; D tentatively reads TRBD1 or TRBD2 (5 bases each). The CDR3 contains 11 residues. Germline CDR1 DFQATT, CDR2 SNEGSKA (reference sequence). V lost 6 bases and J lost 4, with 10 bases in between. The CDR3 coding sequence is TGCAGTGCCTCGGGACCATACGAGCAGTACTTC. Its translation: CSASGPYEQYF.

The rearrangement links TRBV7-2 to TRBJ2-7; 7 positions match TRBD2. The J call may not be correct, given that the DNA end is closer to TRBJ2-5. The CDR3 contains 15 residues. Germline assignment: CDR1 SGHTA and CDR2 FQGNSA. The CDR3 spells CASSLNSGAVGTQYF. CDR3 DNA sequence: TGTGCCAGCAGCTTAAACAGCGGGGCCGTAGGGACCCAGTACTTC.

This clonotype turned up a few times. An end of the junction does not agree with germline; a read error may underlie this. The rearrangement uses TRBV7-9 and TRBJ1-4; TRBD1 aligns across 10 bases. CDR1 is SEHNR and CDR2 is FQNEAQ in the germline V gene (reference sequence). The CDR3 is 12 residues long. The CDR3 DNA reads TGTGCCAGCAGCTCCAGACAGGGGGCGCGAGATTTT. Translated, it gives CASSSRQGARDF. The full variable domain, with the rest looked up from reference TRBV7-9 and TRBJ1-4, is DTGVSQNPRHKITKRGQNVTFRCDPISEHNRLYWYRQTLGQGPEFLTYFQNEAQLEKSRLLSDRFSAERPKGSFSTLEIQRTEQGDSAMYLCASSSRQGARDFGSGTQLSVL.

This clonotype was observed a few times. The V gene is TRBV2, the J gene TRBJ2-3, with a possible D match to TRBD2 (6 bases). Trimming shortened V by 7 bases and J by 0 bases, and 23 bases separated the two germline ends. Germline V gives CDR1 SNHLY, CDR2 FYNNEI. This CDR3 comprises 18 residues. The CDR3 nucleotides read TGTGCCAGCACTCCCGTCGCGGGGTTCGCCACTAGCACAGATACGCAGTATTTT. It specifies CASTPVAGFATSTDTQYF. Full variable domain (remainder filled in from reference TRBV2 and TRBJ2-3): EPEVTQTPSHQVTQMGQEVILRCVPISNHLYFYWYRQILGQKVEFLVSFYNNEISEKSEIFDDQFSVERPDGSNFTLKIRSTKLEDSAMYFCASTPVAGFATSTDTQYFGPGTRLTVL.

The chain joins TRBV28 to TRBJ2-4; TRBD1 agrees at 9 bases. Germline-derived CDR1 and CDR2 are MDHEN and SYDVKM. The ends lost 5 bases at V and 6 bases at J; junction bases unmatched: 5. This CDR3 comprises 14 residues. The CDR3 region is CASSGGQGGNIQYF. CDR3 bases: TGTGCCAGCAGTGGGGGACAGGGAGGAAACATTCAGTACTTC. Based on the CDR3 plus reference TRBV28 and TRBJ2-4, the full variable domain is DVKVTQSSRYLVKRTGEKVFLECVQDMDHENMFWYRQDPGLGLRLIYFSYDVKMKEKGDIPEGYSVSREKKERFSLILESASTNQTSMYLCASSGGQGGNIQYFGAGTRLSVL.

The chain links TRBV7-9 to TRBJ2-5, with 7 bases identical to TRBD2. The CDR3 has 16 amino acids. V shed 2 bases, J shed 5 bases, and the junction held 11 bases outside the gene matches. From germline, CDR1 is SEHNR and CDR2 FQNEAQ (reference sequence). The CDR3 nucleotides are TGTGCCAGCAGCTTAATCCGGGGACTACACAGTGAGACCCAGTACTTC. Translation gives CASSLIRGLHSETQYF.

This clonotype was detected ten times or more. The chain recombines TRBV7-2 with TRBJ2-4; D remains unclear. The germline V and J ends were trimmed by 1 base and 1 base, with 11 bases remaining between them. CDR1 is SGHTA, CDR2 FQGNSA, per germline. CDR3 length equals 16 residues. CDR3 sequence reads: CASSLGQAKAKNIQYF. In nucleotides, the CDR3 is TGTGCCAGCAGCTTAGGGCAGGCGAAGGCCAAAAACATTCAGTACTTC. Complete variable domain (other parts from reference TRBV7-2 and TRBJ2-4): GAGVSQSPSNKVTEKGKDVELRCDPISGHTALYWYRQSLGQGLEFLIYFQGNSAPDKSGLPSDRFSAERTGGSVSTLTIQRTQQEDSAVYLCASSLGQAKAKNIQYFGAGTRLSVL.

This clonotype was detected only a few times. CDR3 protein: CASSLAGWGRSNEKLFF. CDR3 nucleotide sequence: TGTGCCAGCAGCTTGGCCGGGTGGGGACGGAGTAATGAAAAACTGTTTTTT. The chain has TRBV5-6 and TRBJ1-4, with a tentative D call TRBD1 (5 bases). The CDR3 runs 17 residues. Germline lookup yields CDR1 SGHDT and CDR2 YYEEEE. The V and J ends lost 0 bases and 4 bases respectively, with 16 bases between them.

This clonotype was counted between two and nine times. This chain joins TRBV10-3 and TRBJ2-5; 7 nucleotides line up with TRBD2. V was pared by 3 bases and J by 4 bases, with 5 bases of the junction left unmatched. The CDR3 contains 14 residues. In germline, CDR1 is ENHRY, CDR2 SYGVKD. Here the CDR3 reads CAISDPAGVETQYF. The CDR3 nucleotides are TGTGCCATCAGTGATCCGGCGGGGGTAGAGACCCAGTACTTC.

This clonotype was observed a few times. The chain uses TRBV30 and TRBJ2-5; TRBD2 aligns across 9 bases. The DNA end lines up better with TRBJ2-1; the J call may be wrong. The CDR3 is made up of 15 amino acids. CDR1 and CDR2 (germline): GTSNPN, SVGIG (reference sequence). CDR3 amino acids: CAWSVPAGGYNEQFF. CDR3 coding DNA: TGTGCCTGGAGTGTACCAGCGGGGGGTTACAATGAGCAGTTCTTC.

This clonotype turned up a few times. One end of the junction varies from germline; a read error may be responsible. The chain employs TRBV28 and TRBJ1-1; D remains ambiguous. This CDR3 has 12 amino acids. The germline gives CDR1 MDHEN, CDR2 SYDVKM. The CDR3 nucleotides read TGTACCAGCAGGAGGTACCCCACTGAAGCTTTCTTT. Amino acids: CTSRRYPTEAFF.

The chain employs TRBV3-1 and TRBJ2-5; D gene unclear. This CDR3 comprises 16 residues. V dropped 0 bases and J dropped 0 bases, with 11 bases sitting between them. Germline lookup yields CDR1 LGHDT and CDR2 YNNKEL (reference sequence). Here the CDR3 reads CASSQEIGRDQETQYF. The CDR3 bases are TGTGCCAGCAGCCAAGAAATTGGCCGAGACCAAGAGACCCAGTACTTC.

The sample holds many counts of this clonotype. The chain uses TRBV5-1 and TRBJ2-5; D ambiguous. Per the germline V gene, CDR1 is SGHRS and CDR2 is YFSETQ. This CDR3 is 12 amino acids long. Trimming stripped 0 bases from V and 5 bases from J, with 5 bases between. The CDR3 nucleotides are TGCGCCAGCAGCTTGGTTCTGGAGACCCAGTACTTC. Its protein product is CASSLVLETQYF.

V and J are TRBV15 and TRBJ1-4; possibly TRBD1 for D (5 bases). Germline V CDR1 and CDR2: LNHNV, YYDKDF (reference sequence). V was pared by 0 bases and J by 7 bases, with 15 bases between. The CDR3 is 16 amino acids. The CDR3: CATSRETTARGEKLFF. DNA of the CDR3: TGTGCCACCAGCAGAGAAACGACAGCGAGAGGTGAAAAACTGTTTTTT.

This clonotype was counted only a few times. The chain links TRBV25-1 to TRBJ2-7, with 8 bases aligning to TRBD1. Germline V gene sequence: CDR1 MGHDK, CDR2 SYGVNS. The CDR3 consists of 19 residues. V shed 4 bases and J 2 bases; nucleotides not matched to a gene: 19. The chain's CDR3 is CASSGGAKVGQGGTYEQYF. The CDR3 region has the DNA TGTGCCAGCAGTGGGGGAGCGAAAGTCGGACAGGGAGGAACCTACGAGCAGTACTTC.

A single count supports this clonotype. CDR3 bases: TGTGCCAGCAGTCCCGGGATAGAGTCAGGGAACTATGGCTACACCTTC. It codes for CASSPGIESGNYGYTF. The chain couples TRBV12-3 or TRBV12-4 to TRBJ1-2, with D possibly matching TRBD1 (5 bases). Trimming pared 5 bases from V and 2 bases from J, leaving 18 bases between. The CDR3 is made up of 16 amino acids.

Regarding this clonotype: A read error is likely, as this CDR3 ends without the conserved phenylalanine or tryptophan. It is unclear where the CDR3 begins or ends on the DNA, so no DNA is shown, and the CDR3 is as TCRdb lists it. This chain links TRBV10-2 with TRBJ2-5. The CDR3 length equals 13 residues, ends included. Germline V gene lookup returns CDR1 WSHSY and CDR2 SAAADI. The CDR3 loop is CASSESTGGRRWV.

The rearrangement links TRBV7-2 to TRBJ2-2, with D uncertain. The germline gives CDR1 SGHTA, CDR2 FQGNSA. The CDR3 sequence is 13 residues long. Trimming took 1 base from V and 3 from J, leaving 3 bases between them. The CDR3 is CASSLVHTGELFF. DNA for the CDR3: TGTGCCAGCAGCTTAGTCCACACCGGGGAGCTGTTTTTT.